These 10 T cell receptor beta chains were sequenced from one sample in a study of T cells after yellow fever vaccination. TCRdb re-analysed the 5' RACE reads in MiXCR, keeping a single row per CDR3 protein. The table shows 500,000 to 650,000 distinct CDR3 sequences, with around 12% occurring only once. This specimen consisted of PBMCs, obtained on the day of the yellow fever booster vaccination. The source of these receptors is a man aged 25 to 45 who received the YFV17D yellow fever vaccine.

The chain has TRBV30 and TRBJ2-3; 11 bases agree with TRBD2. V lost 7 bases, J lost 6 bases, and 6 bases stayed unmatched. The CDR3 loop spans 13 amino acids. The germline CDR1 and CDR2 sequences are GTSNPN and SVGIG (reference sequence). The CDR3 DNA is TGTGCCTATCGGGCTAGCGGGAGGGATACGCAGTATTTT. The encoded protein is CAYRASGRDTQYF. Using reference TRBV30 and TRBJ2-3 for the parts outside the CDR3, the full variable domain is SQTIHQWPATLVQPVGSPLSLECTVEGTSNPNLYWYRQAAGRGLQLLFYSVGIGQISSEVPQNLSASRPQDRQFILSSKKLLLSDSGFYLCAYRASGRDTQYFGPGTRLTVL.

This clonotype appeared a few times. This rearrangement joins TRBV6-4 to TRBJ2-3; perhaps TRBD1 as D (5 bases). Per germline, CDR1 MRHNA and CDR2 SNTAGT. V was shortened by 4 bases and J by 5 bases, with 10 bases between the two germline ends. The CDR3 runs 13 residues. CDR3 sequence reads: CASSVERGDTQYF. The CDR3 DNA sequence: TGTGCCAGCAGTGTAGAAAGGGGAGATACGCAGTATTTT.

The chain combines TRBV20-1 with TRBJ2-7, with a weak D call TRBD2 (5 bases). CDR1 is DFQATT and CDR2 is SNEGSKA in the germline V gene (reference sequence). V dropped 3 bases and J dropped 6 bases, with 18 bases sitting between them. The CDR3 consists of 14 residues. DNA of the CDR3: TGCAGTGCTAGGCGCGGACTCGCCGTTACCGAGCAGTACTTC. This codes for CSARRGLAVTEQYF.

The J gene is TRBJ2-1, the V gene TRBV20-1, with 13 bases aligning to TRBD2. Germline values: CDR1 DFQATT, CDR2 SNEGSKA (reference sequence). After removal of 3 bases from V and 9 bases from J, the junction contained 8 bases not matched to a gene. CDR3 size: 15 residues. Here the CDR3 reads CSASPTSGRGGEQFF. The CDR3 DNA is TGCAGTGCTAGCCCAACTAGCGGGAGGGGGGGTGAGCAGTTCTTC.

This clonotype was counted a few times. The chain recombines TRBV7-2 with TRBJ1-5, with a tentative D call TRBD1 (5 bases). V was pared by 3 bases and J by 1 base, with 7 bases between. Per germline, CDR1 SGHTA and CDR2 FQGNSA. The CDR3 has 14 amino acids. This chain's CDR3 is CASSFRQSNQPQHF. CDR3 sequence (DNA): TGTGCCAGCAGCTTCCGACAGAGCAATCAGCCCCAGCATTTT. The full variable domain, with the rest looked up from reference TRBV7-2 and TRBJ1-5, is GAGVSQSPSNKVTEKGKDVELRCDPISGHTALYWYRQSLGQGLEFLIYFQGNSAPDKSGLPSDRFSAERTGGSVSTLTIQRTQQEDSAVYLCASSFRQSNQPQHFGDGTRLSIL.

With regard to this clonotype: A much larger clonotype is one base distant, so this may be a read error. The gene calls are TRBV29-1 and TRBJ2-4; TRBD2 is a possible D gene (7 bases). The germline V gene has CDR1 SQVTM and CDR2 ANQGSEA. The CDR3 spans 11 residues. CDR3 region: CSVEGRDIQNF. The CDR3 nucleotides are TGCAGCGTTGAGGGGAGGGACATTCAGAACTTC.

The rearrangement joins TRBV18 to TRBJ2-6; D is uncertain. The CDR3 length is 19 residues. In germline, CDR1 is KGHSH, CDR2 LQKENI. Trimming took off 5 bases at V and 3 bases at J, with 23 bases between the two ends. CDR3 region: CASSANREYISIGANVLTF. CDR3 DNA: TGTGCCAGCTCAGCCAACAGAGAGTATATATCGATTGGGGCCAACGTCCTGACTTTC.

The sample holds a few counts of this clonotype. The V and J genes are TRBV24-1 and TRBJ2-1; 10 bases are a match to TRBD1. Germline V lookup: CDR1 KGHDR, CDR2 SFDVKD. The CDR3 length is 15 residues. V trimming: 6 bases; J trimming: 7 bases; junction bases outside the gene matches: 8. The DNA of the CDR3 is TGTGCCACCAGTCAAGGGGGACAGGGGACTAATGAGCAGTTCTTC. This translates into CATSQGGQGTNEQFF.

The CDR3 sequence: CASSIDQGGEKTQYF. The CDR3 nucleotides read TGTGCCAGCAGCATCGACCAGGGTGGGGAGAAGACCCAGTACTTC. V usage is TRBV5-4 and J usage is TRBJ2-5, with D perhaps matching TRBD1 or TRBD2 (5 bases each). Trimming took 4 bases from V and 6 from J, leaving 19 bases between them. There are 15 residues in the CDR3. Per the germline V gene, CDR1 is SGHNT and CDR2 is YYREEE (reference sequence).

This clonotype was seen repeatedly, ten times or more. The chain combines TRBV20-1 with TRBJ2-1; TRBD2 might be the D (6 bases). V lost 6 bases to trimming and J lost 7 bases, with 13 bases between them. CDR1 is DFQATT, CDR2 SNEGSKA, per germline (reference sequence). The CDR3 consists of 12 residues. The CDR3: CSARGGLNEQFF. The CDR3 coding sequence is TGCAGTGCCCGGGGCGGACTAAATGAGCAGTTCTTC.